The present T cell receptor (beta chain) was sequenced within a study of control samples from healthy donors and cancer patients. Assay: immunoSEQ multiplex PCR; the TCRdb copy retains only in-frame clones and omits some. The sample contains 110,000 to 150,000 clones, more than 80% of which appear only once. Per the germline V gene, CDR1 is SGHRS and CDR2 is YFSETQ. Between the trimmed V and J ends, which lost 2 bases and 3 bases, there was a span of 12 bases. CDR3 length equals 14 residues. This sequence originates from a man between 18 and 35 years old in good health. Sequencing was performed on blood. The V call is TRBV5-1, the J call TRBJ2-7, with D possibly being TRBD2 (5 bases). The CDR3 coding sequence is TGCGCCAGCAGCTTCGAGGGCACCAACTACGAGCAGTACTTC. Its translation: CASSFEGTNYEQYF.